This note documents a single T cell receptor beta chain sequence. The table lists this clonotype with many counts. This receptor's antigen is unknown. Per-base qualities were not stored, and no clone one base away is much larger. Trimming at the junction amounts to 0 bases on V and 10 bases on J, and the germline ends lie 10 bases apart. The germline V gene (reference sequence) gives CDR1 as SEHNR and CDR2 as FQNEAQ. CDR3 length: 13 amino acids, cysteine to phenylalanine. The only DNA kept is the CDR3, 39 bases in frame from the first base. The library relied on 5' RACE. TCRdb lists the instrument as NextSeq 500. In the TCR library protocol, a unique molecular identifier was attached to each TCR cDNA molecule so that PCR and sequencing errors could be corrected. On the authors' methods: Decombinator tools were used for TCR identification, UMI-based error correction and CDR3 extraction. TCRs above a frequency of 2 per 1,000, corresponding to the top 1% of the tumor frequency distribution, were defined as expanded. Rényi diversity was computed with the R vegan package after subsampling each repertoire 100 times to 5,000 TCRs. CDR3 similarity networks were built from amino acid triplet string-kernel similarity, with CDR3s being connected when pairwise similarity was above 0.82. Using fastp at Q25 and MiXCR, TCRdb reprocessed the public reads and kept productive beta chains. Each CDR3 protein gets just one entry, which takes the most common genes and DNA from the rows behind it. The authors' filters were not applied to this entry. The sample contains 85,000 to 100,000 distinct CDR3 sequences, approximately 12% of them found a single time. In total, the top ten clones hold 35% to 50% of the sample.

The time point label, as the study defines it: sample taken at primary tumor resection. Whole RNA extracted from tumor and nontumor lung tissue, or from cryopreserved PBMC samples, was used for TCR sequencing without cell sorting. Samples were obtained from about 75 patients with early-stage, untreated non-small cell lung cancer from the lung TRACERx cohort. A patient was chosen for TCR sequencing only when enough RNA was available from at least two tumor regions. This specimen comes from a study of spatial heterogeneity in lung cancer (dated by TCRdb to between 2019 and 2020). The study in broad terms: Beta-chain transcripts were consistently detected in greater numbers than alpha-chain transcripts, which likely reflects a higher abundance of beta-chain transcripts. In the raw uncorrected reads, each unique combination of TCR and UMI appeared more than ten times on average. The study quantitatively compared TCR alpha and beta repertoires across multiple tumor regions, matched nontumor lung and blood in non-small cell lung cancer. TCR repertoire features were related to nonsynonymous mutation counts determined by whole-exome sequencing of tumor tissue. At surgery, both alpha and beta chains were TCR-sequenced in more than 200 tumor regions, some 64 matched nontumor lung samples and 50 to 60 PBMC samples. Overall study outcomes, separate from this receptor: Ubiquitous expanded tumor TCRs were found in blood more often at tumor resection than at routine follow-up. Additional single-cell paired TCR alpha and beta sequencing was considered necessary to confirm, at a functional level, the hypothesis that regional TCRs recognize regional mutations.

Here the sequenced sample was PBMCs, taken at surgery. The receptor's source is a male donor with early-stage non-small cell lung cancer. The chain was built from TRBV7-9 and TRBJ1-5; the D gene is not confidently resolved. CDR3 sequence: CASSLALGDPQHF. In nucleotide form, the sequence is TGTGCCAGCAGCTTAGCGCTCGGTGACCCCCAGCATTTT.